The 18 T cell receptor beta chains given below trace back to one sample, sequenced in a study of control samples from healthy donors and cancer patients. Produced via immunoSEQ multiplex PCR; TCRdb's table is partial and in-frame only. The sample shows some 150,000 clones, roughly 92% of them seen only once. Sequenced material: blood. All receptors come from a man aged 40-50 years in good health.

This chain connects TRBV5-3 to TRBJ2-1; D perhaps matches TRBD2 (6 bases). TRBV5-3 is classed as an ORF, of uncertain function. V was clipped by 2 bases and J by 1 base, with 22 bases between them. The CDR3 has 19 residues. Here the CDR3 DNA reads TGTGCCAGAAGCTTCCGGGGAGGCTGTGCATTGTTTTCCTACAATGAGCAGTTCTTC. Residues: CARSFRGGCALFSYNEQFF.

The rearrangement joins TRBV4-1 to TRBJ2-1; weak D call: TRBD2 (6 bases). V shed 3 bases and J shed 0 bases, with 12 bases lying between them. The CDR3 has 16 residues. Germline loops: CDR1 MGHRA, CDR2 YSYEKL. The CDR3: CASSQEAGISYNEQFF. The CDR3 DNA sequence: TGCGCCAGCAGCCAGGAGGCGGGGATCTCCTACAATGAGCAGTTCTTC.

This chain joins TRBV10-3 and TRBJ2-2, with TRBD2 as a possible D gene (6 bases). The V gene lost 8 bases and the J gene lost 4 bases, with 14 bases spanning the gap. The CDR3 length is 14 residues. CDR1 ENHRY and CDR2 SYGVKD come from the germline V gene. CDR3 sequence reads: CAIPRAGPTGELFF. As DNA, the CDR3 is TGTGCCATCCCAAGAGCGGGCCCCACCGGGGAGCTGTTTTTT.

This chain joins TRBV28 and TRBJ2-1; 13 bases are shared with TRBD2. The trim removed 4 bases at V and 8 bases at J, leaving 5 bases unmatched. Germline V gives CDR1 MDHEN, CDR2 SYDVKM. CDR3 length: 15 residues. The CDR3 is CASSSTSGRADEQFF. The DNA of the CDR3 is TGTGCCAGCAGTTCAACTAGCGGGAGGGCTGATGAGCAGTTCTTC.

The chain joins TRBV5-1 to TRBJ2-6; D is unclear. The germline gives CDR1 SGHRS, CDR2 YFSETQ. Trimming removed 2 bases from V and 3 bases from J, with 6 bases in between. The CDR3 consists of 14 residues. CDR3 loop: CASSLTGGANVLTF. As DNA, the CDR3 is TGCGCCAGCAGCTTAACTGGTGGGGCCAACGTCCTGACTTTC.

The chain combines TRBV10-3 with TRBJ1-4; perhaps TRBD1 as D (5 bases). V gave up 10 bases and J gave up 4 bases, with 16 bases separating them. The CDR3 extends over 14 amino acids. The germline CDR1 and CDR2 sequences are ENHRY and SYGVKD. CDR3 region: CATSTEGFNEKLFF. The CDR3, as DNA: TGTGCCACCTCCACGGAGGGGTTTAATGAAAAACTGTTTTTT.

This chain connects TRBV5-4 to TRBJ2-2; TRBD2 agrees at 9 bases. From germline, CDR1 is SGHNT and CDR2 YYREEE (reference sequence). The CDR3 spans 16 residues. J lost 6 bases, V lost 0 bases, and 6 bases had no gene match. The CDR3 is CASSLGSGSMAGELFF. The CDR3 region has the DNA TGTGCCAGCAGCTTGGGTAGCGGGAGTATGGCCGGGGAGCTGTTTTTT.

The chain couples TRBV4-2 to TRBJ1-1; TRBD1 is a possible D gene (5 bases). CDR3 length: 14 residues. V was cut by 4 bases and J by 4 bases, with 13 bases left in between. In germline, CDR1 is LGHNA, CDR2 YNFKEQ. The DNA of the CDR3 is TGTGCCAGCAGCCGCGAGGACGGGGGCACTGAAGCTTTCTTT. The encoded protein is CASSREDGGTEAFF.

V and J are TRBV29-1 and TRBJ1-2; unclear D gene. V was cut by 2 bases and J by 4 bases, with 5 bases left in between. The CDR3 consists of 11 residues. Germline CDR1 is SQVTM and CDR2 is ANQGSEA. The CDR3 sequence is CSVERRYGYTF. In DNA form, the CDR3 reads TGCAGCGTTGAAAGACGCTATGGCTACACCTTC.

The chain joins TRBV12-5 to TRBJ1-4, with 8 bases that match TRBD1. The germline V gene encodes CDR1 LGHNT and CDR2 FRNRAP. The V gene end was trimmed by 2 bases and the J gene end by 7 bases; junction bases not matched to a gene: 12. CDR3 length: 17 residues. CDR3 in DNA: TGTGCTAGTGGTTTGCCGCCGTGGGACAGGTTAGGTGAAAAACTGTTTTTT. Protein product: CASGLPPWDRLGEKLFF.

V and J are TRBV12-3 or TRBV12-4 and TRBJ2-3, with D hard to call. Trimming took off 3 bases at V and 9 bases at J, with 13 bases between the two ends. The CDR3 totals 13 residues. CDR3 sequence reads: CASSFSQTATQYF. The CDR3 DNA reads TGTGCCAGCAGTTTCAGCCAGACCGCCACGCAGTATTTT.

V usage is TRBV4-3 and J usage is TRBJ1-1, with a possible D match to TRBD1 (5 bases). The CDR3 is 15 amino acids. CDR1 is LGHNA and CDR2 is YSLEER in the germline V gene. V lost 8 bases to trimming and J lost 2 bases, with 18 bases between them. CDR3 sequence reads: CASQLVPGGNTEAFF. The CDR3 DNA reads TGCGCCAGCCAATTAGTCCCGGGGGGAAACACTGAAGCTTTCTTT.

For this clone: Other DNA sequences in this specimen translate into the identical CDR3. J is TRBJ1-5 and V is TRBV6-4, with unresolved D. From germline, CDR1 is MRHNA and CDR2 SNTAGT. The CDR3 length is 13 residues. Trimming pared 3 bases from V and 0 bases from J, leaving 3 bases between. CDR3 amino acids: CASSEGSNQPQHF. Written as DNA, the CDR3 is TGTGCCAGCAGTGAGGGTAGCAATCAGCCCCAGCATTTT.

The rearrangement uses TRBV6-5 and TRBJ2-7, with TRBD1 identical over 9 bases. Germline V CDR1 and CDR2: MNHEY, SVGAGI. V lost 8 bases, J lost 2 bases, and 10 bases stayed unmatched. The CDR3 length is 15 residues. CDR3 sequence (DNA): TGTGCCAGCCGAAACTCCGGGACAGGGCCCTACGAGCAGTACTTC. Amino acid sequence: CASRNSGTGPYEQYF.

The chain has TRBV11-2 and TRBJ2-1, with D perhaps assigned TRBD1 or TRBD2 (5 bases each). Germline V gene lookup returns CDR1 SGHAT and CDR2 FQNNGV. CDR3 length: 11 residues. The CDR3 nucleotides read TGTGCAACCGAGGGGTACTATGAGCAGTTCTTC. It is translated as CATEGYYEQFF. Drawing the rest from reference TRBV11-2 and TRBJ2-1, the complete variable domain is EAGVAQSPRYKIIEKRQSVAFWCNPISGHATLYWYQQILGQGPKLLIQFQNNGVVDDSQLPKDRFSAERLKGVDSTLKIQPAKLEDSAVYLCATEGYYEQFFGPGTRLTVL.

The chain is built from TRBV7-3 and TRBJ2-6; 8 positions agree with TRBD1. CDR3 length: 18 residues. Germline V gene lookup returns CDR1 SGHTA and CDR2 FQGTGA. V lost 4 bases, J lost 0 bases, and 8 bases stayed unmatched. The CDR3: CASSSGQGFFSGANVLTF. CDR3 coding DNA: TGTGCCAGCAGCTCCGGACAGGGTTTTTTCTCTGGGGCCAACGTCCTGACTTTC.

In the case of this clone: This CDR3 is also generated by other DNA sequences in the sample. The rearrangement uses TRBV7-6 and TRBJ1-1; D is ambiguous. V shed 5 bases and J shed 5 bases, with 15 bases lying between them. The CDR3 is 14 residues long. The germline V gene has CDR1 SGHVS and CDR2 FNYEAQ. The CDR3 DNA is TGTGCCAGCAGCCTAACGAGGGCCGGGACTGAAGCTTTCTTT. It encodes CASSLTRAGTEAFF.

The chain uses TRBV7-2 and TRBJ2-5; TRBD1 is a possible D gene (6 bases). Trimming removed 4 bases at V and 0 bases at J, with 9 bases between. CDR1 is SGHTA, CDR2 FQGNSA, per germline. This CDR3 comprises 14 residues. The CDR3 coding sequence is TGTGCCAGCAGCTCCCAGGGGAACCAAGAGACCCAGTACTTC. It is translated as CASSSQGNQETQYF. The full variable domain, in which reference TRBV7-2 and TRBJ2-5 provide the parts outside the CDR3, is GAGVSQSPSNKVTEKGKDVELRCDPISGHTALYWYRQSLGQGLEFLIYFQGNSAPDKSGLPSDRFSAERTGGSVSTLTIQRTQQEDSAVYLCASSSQGNQETQYFGPGTRLLVL.